The source of this T cell receptor (beta chain) is a study of T cell responses to AZD1222 COVID-19 vaccine. This CDR3 comprises 14 residues. V was clipped by 3 bases and J by 2 bases, with 8 bases between them. Germline V gene sequence: CDR1 MDHEN, CDR2 SYDVKM. Produced via immunoSEQ multiplex PCR; TCRdb's table is partial and in-frame only. The sample holds some 96,000 clones; about nine tenths are singletons and the top ten take about 15%. This sequence was found in an adult who received the AZD1222 COVID-19 vaccine. The sample here was peripheral blood, taken 28 days after the second AZD1222 dose. V usage is TRBV28 and J usage is TRBJ1-5; D gene unclear. The CDR3 DNA sequence: TGTGCCAGCAGTTTTAATCGGGGCAATCAGCCCCAGCATTTT. Translated: CASSFNRGNQPQHF.